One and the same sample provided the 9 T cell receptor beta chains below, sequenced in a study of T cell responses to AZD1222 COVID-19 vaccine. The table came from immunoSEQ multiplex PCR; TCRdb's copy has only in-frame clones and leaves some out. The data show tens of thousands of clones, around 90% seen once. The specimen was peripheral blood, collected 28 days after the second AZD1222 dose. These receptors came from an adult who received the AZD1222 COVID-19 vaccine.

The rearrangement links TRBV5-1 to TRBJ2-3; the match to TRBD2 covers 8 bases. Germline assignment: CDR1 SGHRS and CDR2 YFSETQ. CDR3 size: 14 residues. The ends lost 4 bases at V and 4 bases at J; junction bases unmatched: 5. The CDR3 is CASSPGTSADTQYF. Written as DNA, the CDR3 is TGCGCCAGCAGCCCCGGGACTAGTGCAGATACGCAGTATTTT.

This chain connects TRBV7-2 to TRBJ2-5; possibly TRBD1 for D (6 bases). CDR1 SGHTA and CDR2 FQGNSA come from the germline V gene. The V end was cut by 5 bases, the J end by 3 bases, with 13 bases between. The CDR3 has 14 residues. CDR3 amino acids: CASSPRTVKETQYF. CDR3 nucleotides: TGTGCCAGCAGCCCACGGACAGTAAAAGAGACCCAGTACTTC.

DNA of the CDR3: TGTGCCAGCTCGCAAGTCGGGCCTAGGGAAAAACTGTTTTTT. The encoded protein is CASSQVGPREKLFF. The gene calls are TRBV18 and TRBJ1-4; D remains ambiguous. Germline values: CDR1 KGHSH, CDR2 LQKENI. CDR3 size: 14 residues. The V end lost 6 bases, the J end lost 8 bases, and 16 bases lay between the germline ends.

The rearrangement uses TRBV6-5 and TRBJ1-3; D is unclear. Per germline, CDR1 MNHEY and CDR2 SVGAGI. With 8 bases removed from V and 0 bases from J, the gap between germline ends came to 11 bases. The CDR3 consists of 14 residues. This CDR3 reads CASASRYSGNTIYF. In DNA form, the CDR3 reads TGTGCCAGCGCAAGCCGATACTCTGGAAACACCATATATTTT.

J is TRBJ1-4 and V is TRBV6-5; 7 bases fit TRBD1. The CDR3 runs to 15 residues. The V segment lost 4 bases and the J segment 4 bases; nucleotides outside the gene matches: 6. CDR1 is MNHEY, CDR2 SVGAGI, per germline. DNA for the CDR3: TGTGCCAGCAGTTTGACGGGACAGATTAATGAAAAACTGTTTTTT. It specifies CASSLTGQINEKLFF.

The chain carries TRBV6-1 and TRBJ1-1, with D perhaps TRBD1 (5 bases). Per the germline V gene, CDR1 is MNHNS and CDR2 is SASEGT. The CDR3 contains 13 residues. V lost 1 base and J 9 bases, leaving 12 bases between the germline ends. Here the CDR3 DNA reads TGTGCCAGCAGTGAAGATTCGGCAGGGCAAGCTTTCTTT. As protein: CASSEDSAGQAFF.

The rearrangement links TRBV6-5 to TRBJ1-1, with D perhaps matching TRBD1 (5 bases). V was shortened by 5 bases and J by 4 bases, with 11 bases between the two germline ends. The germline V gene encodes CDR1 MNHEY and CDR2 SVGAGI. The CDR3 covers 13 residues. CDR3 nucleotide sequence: TGTGCCAGCAGTCGGGGACGGATCACTGAAGCTTTCTTT. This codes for CASSRGRITEAFF.

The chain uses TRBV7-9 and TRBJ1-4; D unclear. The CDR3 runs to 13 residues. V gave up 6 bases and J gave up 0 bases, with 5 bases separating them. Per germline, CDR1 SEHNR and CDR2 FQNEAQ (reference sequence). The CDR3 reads CASSVATNEKLFF. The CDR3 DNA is TGTGCCAGCAGTGTCGCAACTAATGAAAAACTGTTTTTT. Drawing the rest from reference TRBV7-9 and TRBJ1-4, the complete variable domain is DTGVSQNPRHKITKRGQNVTFRCDPISEHNRLYWYRQTLGQGPEFLTYFQNEAQLEKSRLLSDRFSAERPKGSFSTLEIQRTEQGDSAMYLCASSVATNEKLFFGSGTQLSVL.

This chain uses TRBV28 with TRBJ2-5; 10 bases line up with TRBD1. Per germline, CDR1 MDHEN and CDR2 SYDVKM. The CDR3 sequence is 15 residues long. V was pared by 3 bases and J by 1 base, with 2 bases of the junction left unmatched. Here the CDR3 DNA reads TGTGCCAGCAGTTTCCGGGACAGGGGCCAAGAGACCCAGTACTTC. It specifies CASSFRDRGQETQYF.